The subject of this entry is one T cell receptor (beta chain). CDR3 length equals 12 residues. This sample stems from a study of T cells expressing NK-cell markers. TCRdb reprocessed the 5' RACE reads, with one entry per CDR3 protein and no DNA. This sample contains a few hundred thousand distinct CDR3 sequences. The V and J genes are TRBV12-3 or TRBV12-4 and TRBJ2-3; the D gene TCRdb calls, TRBD2, cannot be checked with no DNA. The clonotype originates from a man in his late teens or twenties in good health. Sequenced: blood T cells: a sorted CD56 or NKG2C T cell subset, CD4+ or CD8+ T cells, or bulk PBMC T cells (not recorded which). CDR3 protein: CASSLNGPRLYF.